Below, 18 T cell receptor beta chains from the same sample are listed, as sequenced in a study of cytomegalovirus exposure and HLA in healthy donors. The study ran its PCR with 60 Vbeta and 13 Jbeta primers. The table came from immunoSEQ multiplex PCR; TCRdb's copy has only in-frame clones and leaves some out. The table shows roughly 160,000 clones, with approximately 88% occurring only once. The source material was PBMCs. The receptors come from a boy between 2 and 10 years old in good health and CMV-seronegative.

The V gene is TRBV7-2, the J gene TRBJ2-2; D might be TRBD2 (6 bases). Trimming shortened V by 5 bases and J by 11 bases, and 24 bases separated the two germline ends. The CDR3 has 16 amino acids. From germline, CDR1 is SGHTA and CDR2 FQGNSA. The CDR3, as DNA: TGTGCCAGCAGCGAAGGGGAGGTTACACCCCCATTTGAGCTGTTTTTT. This sequence encodes CASSEGEVTPPFELFF.

The V gene is TRBV18, the J gene TRBJ1-2, with D maybe TRBD1 (5 bases). The CDR3 length is 15 residues. Trimming pared 3 bases from V and 3 bases from J, leaving 14 bases between. Germline V lookup: CDR1 KGHSH, CDR2 LQKENI. CDR3 residues: CASSPTRVGDYGYTF. The CDR3 nucleotides are TGTGCCAGCTCACCCACCAGGGTAGGGGACTATGGCTACACCTTC.

DNA of the CDR3: TGTGCCAGCAGTAGGACAGGCCGACAGGAGACCCAGTACTTC. Amino acid sequence: CASSRTGRQETQYF. The chain has TRBV2 and TRBJ2-5, with 7 bases matching TRBD1. With V trimmed by 5 bases and J by 5 bases, 8 bases remained unmatched. The CDR3 has 14 amino acids. Germline V CDR1 and CDR2: SNHLY, FYNNEI.

The J gene is TRBJ2-1, the V gene TRBV5-6, with 9 bases identical to TRBD2. The length of the CDR3 is 18 residues. The junction had 15 bases not matched to a gene; V was cut back by 1 base and J by 7 bases. The V gene's germline CDR1 is SGHDT and CDR2 YYEEEE. CDR3: CASSLIVGGREGRNEQFF. CDR3 in DNA: TGTGCCAGCAGCTTGATTGTAGGTGGGCGGGAGGGCCGGAATGAGCAGTTCTTC.

Here the CDR3 DNA reads TGTGCCAGCGGCTACAGGAGAGAAGAGACCCAGTACTTC. Protein product: CASGYRREETQYF. V and J are TRBV27 and TRBJ2-5, with a possible D match to TRBD1 (5 bases). Deletions cut 8 bases from V and 3 bases from J, with 13 bases between. Per the germline V gene, CDR1 is MNHEY and CDR2 is SMNVEV (reference sequence). This CDR3 is 13 amino acids long.

Notes on this clone: This sample includes further DNA sequences coding for the same CDR3. The chain uses TRBV18 and TRBJ2-5; a weak D match, TRBD1 (5 bases). Germline loops: CDR1 KGHSH, CDR2 LQKENI. With 2 bases removed from V and 4 bases from J, the gap between germline ends came to 5 bases. The CDR3 loop spans 12 amino acids. The CDR3 loop reads CASSPGAETQYF. The CDR3 coding sequence is TGTGCCAGCTCACCAGGGGCAGAGACCCAGTACTTC. Complete variable domain (other parts from reference TRBV18 and TRBJ2-5): NAGVMQNPRHLVRRRGQEARLRCSPMKGHSHVYWYRQLPEEGLKFMVYLQKENIIDESGMPKERFSAEFPKEGPSILRIQQVVRGDSAAYFCASSPGAETQYFGPGTRLLVL.

This chain connects TRBV30 to TRBJ1-3; 9 nucleotides align to TRBD1. The CDR3 consists of 15 residues. Germline V lookup: CDR1 GTSNPN, CDR2 SVGIG (reference sequence). V dropped 5 bases and J dropped 0; count of bases not matched to a gene: 5. This CDR3 is CAWYRGQSSGNTIYF. The CDR3 coding sequence is TGTGCCTGGTACAGGGGGCAGAGCTCTGGAAACACCATATATTTT.

The rearrangement uses TRBV11-2 and TRBJ2-3, with TRBD2 matching 9 bases. Per the germline V gene, CDR1 is SGHAT and CDR2 is FQNNGV. The trim removed 5 bases at V and 1 base at J, leaving 10 bases unmatched. This CDR3 has 17 residues. In DNA, the CDR3 is TGTGCCAGCAGCCCAATACTAAAGCGGGGGGGCACAGATACGCAGTATTTT. Protein sequence: CASSPILKRGGTDTQYF.

This clone was found many times. V and J are TRBV5-1 and TRBJ1-2; maybe TRBD1 (5 bases). Per germline, CDR1 SGHRS and CDR2 YFSETQ. The CDR3 sequence is 16 residues long. With 4 bases removed from V and 6 bases from J, the gap between germline ends came to 22 bases. The CDR3: CASSREGPRGIDGYTF. In DNA, the CDR3 is TGCGCCAGCAGCCGGGAGGGGCCGAGAGGAATAGATGGCTACACCTTC.

The count of this clone is one. The chain joins TRBV19 to TRBJ2-1; TRBD2 matches 9 bases. There are 15 residues in the CDR3. V dropped 3 bases and J dropped 3; count of bases not matched to a gene: 3. Looked up from germline, CDR1 is LNHDA and CDR2 is SQIVND (reference sequence). CDR3 loop: CASSIGTSYYNEQFF. The CDR3 region has the DNA TGTGCCAGTAGTATTGGGACTAGCTACTACAATGAGCAGTTCTTC.

Worth noting for this clone: The junction and the germline gene differ at one end; a read error may be behind it. The chain uses TRBV7-7 and TRBJ2-7, with 7 bases matching TRBD1. Germline loops: CDR1 SSHAT, CDR2 FNYEAQ (reference sequence). The CDR3 has 13 residues. CDR3 DNA sequence: TGTGCTAGCAGCCCGGGACAGCGACTCGAGCAGTACTTC. This translates into CASSPGQRLEQYF. The variable domain in full, with the rest retrieved from reference TRBV7-7 and TRBJ2-7, is GAGVSQSPRYKVTKRGQDVTLRCDPISSHATLYWYQQALGQGPEFLTYFNYEAQPDKSGLPSDRFSAERPEGSISTLTIQRTEQRDSAMYRCASSPGQRLEQYFGPGTRLTVT.

The rearrangement uses TRBV2 and TRBJ2-2; 12 bases line up with TRBD2. Germline V gene data show CDR1 as SNHLY and CDR2 as FYNNEI. The CDR3 has 17 amino acids. With 6 bases clipped from V and 7 bases from J, the junction kept 12 bases outside the gene matches. CDR3 coding DNA: TGTGCCAGCAGCCCTACTCTAGCGGGGGGGCAGAACGGGGAGCTGTTTTTT. It encodes CASSPTLAGGQNGELFF.

This sequence joins TRBV5-1 and TRBJ1-3; TRBD1 is a possible D gene (5 bases). V was clipped by 0 bases and J by 2 bases, with 12 bases between them. The CDR3 is 16 amino acids. Germline V gives CDR1 SGHRS, CDR2 YFSETQ. The CDR3 DNA reads TGCGCCAGCAGCTTGGGCCCCCAAGGGGCTGGAAACACCATATATTTT. Translated, it gives CASSLGPQGAGNTIYF.

CDR3 loop: CASSPPTGTTYEQYF. DNA for the CDR3: TGTGCCAGCTCACCACCGACGGGGACTACCTACGAGCAGTACTTC. The chain combines TRBV18 with TRBJ2-7, with TRBD2 matching over 7 bases. Germline CDR1 KGHSH, CDR2 LQKENI. Losses at the gene ends were 0 bases for V and 2 bases for J; bases not matched to a gene: 4. CDR3 length equals 15 residues.

The V gene is TRBV18, the J gene TRBJ2-5, with D unclear. V was cut by 0 bases and J by 5 bases, with 7 bases left in between. Looked up from germline, CDR1 is KGHSH and CDR2 is LQKENI. This CDR3 has 13 residues. The CDR3 protein is CASSPPSRETQYF. The CDR3 nucleotides read TGTGCCAGCTCACCACCATCACGGGAGACCCAGTACTTC.

V is TRBV19 and J is TRBJ2-1; D is unresolved. The germline gives CDR1 LNHDA, CDR2 SQIVND (reference sequence). There are 11 residues in the CDR3. V was shortened by 3 bases and J by 6 bases, with 3 bases between the two germline ends. This CDR3 reads CASSIINEQFF. Written as DNA, the CDR3 is TGTGCCAGTAGTATCATCAATGAGCAGTTCTTC.

The V call is TRBV18, the J call TRBJ1-5; 8 bases are shared with TRBD1. The CDR3 has 17 residues. CDR1 is KGHSH, CDR2 LQKENI, per germline. The trim removed 4 bases at V and 1 base at J, leaving 9 bases unmatched. This CDR3 reads CASSRQDRAVSNQPQHF. DNA of the CDR3: TGTGCCAGCTCACGTCAGGACAGGGCTGTCAGCAATCAGCCCCAGCATTTT.

The chain is built from TRBV5-6 and TRBJ2-7; the D gene is possibly TRBD2 (5 bases). The CDR3 length is 16 residues. Trimming removed 0 bases from V and 4 bases from J, with 17 bases in between. Per germline, CDR1 SGHDT and CDR2 YYEEEE. The CDR3 sequence is CASSLEALGLGYEQYF. DNA for the CDR3: TGTGCCAGCAGCTTGGAAGCGCTTGGACTGGGGTACGAGCAGTACTTC.